This entry concerns a single T cell receptor (beta chain). Assay used: immunoSEQ multiplex PCR; TCRdb lists only in-frame clones, some missing. The sample consists of roughly 98,000 clones, approximately 93% of them appearing once. The data stem from a study of control samples from healthy donors and cancer patients. This TCR was sampled from a man between 18 and 29 years old in good health. The sequencing sample was made of blood.

In nucleotides, the CDR3 is TGTGCCAGCGGAAGGGACGGGTATAATTCACCCCTCCACTTT. Amino acid sequence: CASGRDGYNSPLHF. The rearrangement uses TRBV6-5 and TRBJ1-6; possibly TRBD1 for D (5 bases). Trimming cost V 8 bases and J 4 bases, with 12 bases left between them. The germline gives CDR1 MNHEY, CDR2 SVGAGI. This CDR3 spans 14 amino acids.